This section outlines one TCR beta chain sequence together with its context. The antigen is undetermined. The data originate from a study of blood T cells in healthy people across ages. General study results and limits: A roughly linear age-dependent decrease characterized TCR beta diversity per million T cells. Among long-lived donors, naive CD4+ cells were more numerous and diversity higher than in aged donors.

Combining a sample-barcoded 5' primer with a J-beta primer mix, a second PCR ran for roughly 6 to 12 cycles. Each CDR3 protein is one row after TCRdb ran MiXCR on the 5' RACE reads. The data show about 620,000 distinct CDR3 sequences, with over 20% seen just once and around 3.4% held by the top ten. CDR1 DFQATT and CDR2 SNEGSKA come from the germline V gene (reference sequence). This CDR3 is built from 16 residues. The J segment lost 3 bases and the V segment lost 5 bases, leaving 11 bases of the junction unmatched. Each of the donors had roughly 10 milliliters of peripheral blood drawn into EDTA-treated Vacutainer tubes. Researchers report isolating at least 7 million PBMCs per sample.

The J gene is TRBJ2-1, the V gene TRBV20-1; 9 positions match TRBD2. The sample was blood. The clonotype comes from a man between 65 and 79 years old in good health. The CDR3 DNA follows: TGCAGTGCTCCCCTCCTAGCGGGAAAACACTACAATGAGCAGTTCTTC. Translating it yields CSAPLLAGKHYNEQFF.